Below, 8 T cell receptor beta chains from the same sample are listed, as sequenced in a study of blood T cells in healthy people across ages. The second PCR ran about 6 to 12 cycles with a sample-barcoded 5' primer and J-beta primers. TCRdb re-analysed the 5' RACE reads in MiXCR, keeping a single row per CDR3 protein. This table has some 1.5 million distinct CDR3 sequences, about 45% appearing once. What was sequenced was blood. These receptors came from a woman aged 18-29 years in good health.

The sample holds a few counts of this clonotype. The chain joins TRBV10-1 to TRBJ2-7; a weak D match, TRBD1 (6 bases). CDR3 size: 15 residues. In germline, CDR1 is WNHNN, CDR2 SYGVQD (reference sequence). Deletions cut 0 bases from V and 5 bases from J, with 14 bases between. The CDR3 region has the DNA TGCGCCAGCAGTGAGTCTTTCAGGGGTGAGGACGAGCAGTACTTC. Encoded protein: CASSESFRGEDEQYF.

V gene TRBV20-1 combines with J gene TRBJ1-5, with 7 bases aligning to TRBD1. J gave up 4 bases and V 3 bases, and 15 bases lay outside the gene matches. The CDR3 covers 17 residues. Germline V gene data show CDR1 as DFQATT and CDR2 as SNEGSKA (reference sequence). The CDR3 loop reads CSASISGTEGKNQPQHF. CDR3 nucleotide sequence: TGCAGTGCTAGTATTTCGGGGACAGAGGGAAAAAATCAGCCCCAGCATTTT.

In this sample, this clonotype turned up once. CDR3 nucleotides: TGTGCCAGCAGTGGTGACAGTCTAGAGACCCAGTACTTC. Amino acids: CASSGDSLETQYF. The chain uses TRBV12-3 or TRBV12-4 and TRBJ2-5; D may be TRBD1 (5 bases). The CDR3 has 13 residues. V gave up 5 bases and J gave up 4 bases, with 11 bases separating them.

The genes are TRBV11-1 and TRBJ2-3; D is possibly TRBD1 (6 bases). Germline V gene lookup returns CDR1 SGHAT and CDR2 FQDESV (reference sequence). V shed 3 bases and J shed 1 base, with 11 bases lying between them. The CDR3 has 15 amino acids. CDR3 in DNA: TGTGCCAGCAGCTTGGGGACATCTCGCACAGATACGCAGTATTTT. It encodes CASSLGTSRTDTQYF.

This clonotype was seen a few times. The chain recombines TRBV5-1 with TRBJ1-2; D gene uncertain. Trimming removed 3 bases at V and 0 bases at J, with 12 bases between. The CDR3 sequence is 15 residues long. Germline assignment: CDR1 SGHRS and CDR2 YFSETQ. CDR3 in amino acids: CASSSGSLPNYGYTF. Written as DNA, the CDR3 is TGCGCCAGCAGCTCGGGCAGTCTACCTAACTATGGCTACACCTTC.

This clonotype was picked up a small number of times. This chain joins TRBV7-2 and TRBJ1-2; D is unclear. The CDR3 consists of 15 residues. V dropped 3 bases and J dropped 1 base, with 12 bases sitting between them. Germline V gene lookup returns CDR1 SGHTA and CDR2 FQGNSA. CDR3 protein: CASSFPGVDNYGYTF. DNA of the CDR3: TGTGCCAGCAGCTTTCCTGGCGTTGATAACTATGGCTACACCTTC.

This clonotype was detected many times. DNA for the CDR3: TGTGCCAGCAGCTTAGCGCGGACAGGCTATGGCTACACCTTC. As protein: CASSLARTGYGYTF. The chain joins TRBV7-2 to TRBJ1-2; 7 bases line up with TRBD1. The CDR3 consists of 14 residues. J gave up 4 bases and V 0 bases, and 2 bases lay outside the gene matches. Germline CDR1 reads SGHTA; CDR2 reads FQGNSA.

The V call is TRBV7-9, the J call TRBJ1-1; no clear D. Germline V gene lookup returns CDR1 SEHNR and CDR2 FQNEAQ (reference sequence). Trimming took off 1 base at V and 6 bases at J, with 9 bases between the two ends. This CDR3 comprises 13 residues. The CDR3 sequence: CASSLEGPAEAFF. CDR3 DNA sequence: TGTGCCAGCAGCTTAGAAGGACCGGCTGAAGCTTTCTTT.